Here is one T cell receptor beta chain with its context. What it binds is not known. The data are from a study of shared clonotypes between healthy human individuals. Overall study: Three CD4 naive, three CD4 memory, two CD8 naive and one CD8 memory plate were used per donor.

Study outcomes and limitations: There were few donors, and this limited the genetic and exposure-history diversity represented.

CD45RA-negative memory and CD45RA+ naive subsets were split from the CD4+ cells. Repertoires were generated with immunoSEQ multiplex PCR, while TCRdb's copy carries only in-frame clones and drops some. The sample holds about 980,000 clones, around 80% seen once. This sequence originates from a man younger than 35 in good health. Material for sequencing was memory CD4+ T cells sorted from blood. Subset defined: CD45RA-negative fraction.

In DNA form, the CDR3 reads TGTGCCTGGGACAGATACAGGGAGCTGTTTTTT. It codes for CAWDRYRELFF. The rearrangement links TRBV30 to TRBJ2-2, with a possible D match to TRBD1 (5 bases). The ends were cut back, 5 bases at V and 9 bases at J, with 10 bases in the middle. The CDR3 is 11 amino acids. Germline CDR1 GTSNPN, CDR2 SVGIG (reference sequence).